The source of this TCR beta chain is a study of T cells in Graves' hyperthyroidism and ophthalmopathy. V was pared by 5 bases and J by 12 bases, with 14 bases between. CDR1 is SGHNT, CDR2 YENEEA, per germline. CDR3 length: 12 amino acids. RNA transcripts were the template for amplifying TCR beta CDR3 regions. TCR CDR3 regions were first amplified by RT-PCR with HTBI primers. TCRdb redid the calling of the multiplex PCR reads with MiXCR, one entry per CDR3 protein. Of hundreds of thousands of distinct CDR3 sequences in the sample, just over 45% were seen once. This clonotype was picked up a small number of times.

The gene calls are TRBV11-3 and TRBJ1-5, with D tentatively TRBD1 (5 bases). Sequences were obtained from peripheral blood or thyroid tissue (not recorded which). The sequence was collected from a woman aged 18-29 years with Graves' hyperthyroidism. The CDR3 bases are TGTGCCAGCAGCCAAGGGGATGGGAACCAGCATTTT. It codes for CASSQGDGNQHF.